This TCR beta chain comes out of a study of lymphopenia after photon versus proton radiotherapy. Regarding the study as a whole: Photon-treated patients lost naive T cells and TCR diversity; proton-treated stayed stable. Post-nadir TCR diversity decline inversely tracked overall survival among those who died.

TCRdb's table, derived via immunoSEQ multiplex PCR, lists solely in-frame clones and lacks some. In the table there are over 25,000 clones, approximately 87% of which are singletons. Turning to this clone: Its antigen is as yet unknown.

The V end lost 7 bases, the J end lost 0 bases, and 10 bases lay between the germline ends. Germline values: CDR1 LNHDA, CDR2 SQIVND (reference sequence). There are 14 residues in the CDR3. This chain joins TRBV19 and TRBJ1-5; D might be TRBD1 (5 bases). The TCR sequence derives from a woman aged 45-60 years with pancreatic cancer. Sequencing was performed on peripheral blood, taken from a patient treated with photon-based radiotherapy. The chain's CDR3 is CASKDSNSNQPQHF. CDR3 DNA sequence: TGTGCCAGTAAAGACAGTAATAGCAATCAGCCCCAGCATTTT.